The clone carrying this T cell receptor beta chain showed up just once. Generated by immunoSEQ multiplex PCR, the TCRdb table keeps only in-frame clones and is missing some. Of roughly 70,000 clones listed, approximately 90% are singletons. V was pared by 6 bases and J by 2 bases, with 7 bases of the junction left unmatched. The CDR3 spans 15 residues. The germline V gene encodes CDR1 MNHEY and CDR2 SVGAGI. The data originate from a study of blood T cell repertoires in COVID-19. J is TRBJ1-2 and V is TRBV6-5; TRBD1 aligns across 9 bases. The receptor was derived from a woman in her sixties with active COVID-19. Sequenced input: peripheral blood. The CDR3 reads CASRVGQGQNYGYTF. The CDR3 DNA follows: TGTGCCAGCAGGGTAGGACAGGGGCAAAACTATGGCTACACCTTC.